The rows below give T cell receptor beta chains drawn from one sample of a study of beta chain features in type 1 diabetes. This table comes from immunoSEQ multiplex PCR, and its TCRdb copy is limited to in-frame clones, with some not included. The table shows about 250,000 clones, with over 12% occurring only once. Sequences were obtained from naive CD4+ T cells from blood. These receptors all come from a woman in her forties in good health. Both conserved end residues are part of each CDR3. D genes are given only for firm matches. Size values are once, few and many counts, or a class for expanded clones, and some rows have none.

CDR3aa: CASSLQGGQPQHF
CDR3nt: TGTGCCAGCAGCTTACAGGGTGGTCAGCCCCAGCATTTT
v_gene: TRBV7-9
abundance: NA
j_gene: TRBJ1-5
d_gene: NA

CDR3aa: CASSVGNRNYGYTF
CDR3nt: TGTGCCAGCAGCGTAGGGAACAGGAACTATGGCTACACCTTC
v_gene: TRBV9
abundance: NA
j_gene: TRBJ1-2
d_gene: NA

CDR3aa: CASSPPAGGAYNSPLHF
CDR3nt: TGTGCCAGCAGTCCCCCCGCAGGGGGCGCATATAATTCACCCCTCCACTTT
v_gene: TRBV27
abundance: NA
j_gene: TRBJ1-6
d_gene: TRBD1

CDR3aa: CASSLPGGEKLFF
CDR3nt: TGCGCCAGCAGCCTCCCGGGAGGTGAAAAACTGTTTTTT
v_gene: TRBV4-1
abundance: NA
j_gene: TRBJ1-4
d_gene: NA

CDR3aa: CASSLVTSGGVYNEQFF
CDR3nt: TGTGCCAGCAGCTTAGTAACTAGCGGGGGTGTCTACAATGAGCAGTTCTTC
v_gene: TRBV7-2
abundance: few
j_gene: TRBJ2-1
d_gene: TRBD2

CDR3aa: CASSQQGGSTEAFF
CDR3nt: TGCGCCAGCAGCCAACAGGGTGGGAGCACTGAAGCTTTCTTT
v_gene: TRBV5-1
abundance: few
j_gene: TRBJ1-1
d_gene: NA

CDR3aa: CASSQPMGDVNTEAFF
CDR3nt: TGTGCCAGCAGCCAACCTATGGGCGACGTGAACACTGAAGCTTTCTTT
v_gene: TRBV14
abundance: NA
j_gene: TRBJ1-1
d_gene: NA

CDR3aa: CASSLVTGPDTQYF
CDR3nt: TGTGCCAGCAGCTTAGTCACAGGGCCAGATACGCAGTATTTT
v_gene: TRBV7-2
abundance: few
j_gene: TRBJ2-3
d_gene: NA

CDR3aa: CATSRPGLAGYEQYF
CDR3nt: TGTGCCACCAGCAGACCGGGACTAGCGGGGTACGAGCAGTACTTC
v_gene: TRBV15
abundance: few
j_gene: TRBJ2-7
d_gene: TRBD2

CDR3aa: CASVSPGQGYGYTF
CDR3nt: TGTGCCAGCGTCTCTCCGGGACAGGGTTATGGCTACACCTTC
v_gene: TRBV5-8
abundance: few
j_gene: TRBJ1-2
d_gene: TRBD1

CDR3aa: CASSSPTGITYEQYF
CDR3nt: TGCGCCAGCAGCTCCCCGACAGGCATAACCTACGAGCAGTACTTC
v_gene: TRBV5-1
abundance: few
j_gene: TRBJ2-7
d_gene: NA

CDR3aa: CASSFRGQGLLEKLFF
CDR3nt: TGTGCCAGCAGCTTCCGCGGACAGGGACTTTTAGAAAAACTGTTTTTT
v_gene: TRBV11-2
abundance: few
j_gene: TRBJ1-4
d_gene: TRBD1

CDR3aa: CASSPGGSLADTQYF
CDR3nt: TGTGCCAGCAGCCCAGGGGGGTCCCTCGCAGATACGCAGTATTTT
v_gene: TRBV5-4
abundance: few
j_gene: TRBJ2-3
d_gene: NA

CDR3aa: CASSGRQLEAFF
CDR3nt: TGTGCCAGTAGTGGGCGACAGCTTGAAGCTTTCTTT
v_gene: TRBV19
abundance: NA
j_gene: TRBJ1-1
d_gene: NA

CDR3aa: CASSLGILGGGNTIYF
CDR3nt: TGCGCCAGCAGCTTGGGCATCCTAGGAGGCGGAAACACCATATATTTT
v_gene: TRBV5-1
abundance: NA
j_gene: TRBJ1-3
d_gene: NA

CDR3aa: CASREAGGLSSNEQFF
CDR3nt: TGTGCCAGCAGGGAAGCGGGGGGGCTTTCTTCTAATGAGCAGTTCTTC
v_gene: TRBV7-2
abundance: NA
j_gene: TRBJ2-1
d_gene: TRBD2

CDR3aa: CASSISSGRDVSPLHF
CDR3nt: TGTGCCAGTAGTATCTCGTCAGGGAGGGATGTTTCACCCCTCCACTTT
v_gene: TRBV19
abundance: few
j_gene: TRBJ1-6
d_gene: NA

CDR3aa: CASSVGAQNTGELFF
CDR3nt: TGTGCCAGCAGCGTAGGGGCGCAGAACACCGGGGAGCTGTTTTTT
v_gene: TRBV9
abundance: NA
j_gene: TRBJ2-2
d_gene: NA

CDR3aa: CASSLDGTGFDEQFF
CDR3nt: TGTGCCAGCAGCTTAGATGGGACAGGGTTCGATGAGCAGTTCTTC
v_gene: TRBV7-9
abundance: few
j_gene: TRBJ2-1
d_gene: TRBD1

CDR3aa: CASSSGWGDNQPQHF
CDR3nt: TGCGCCAGCAGCTCAGGCTGGGGGGACAATCAGCCCCAGCATTTT
v_gene: TRBV4-1
abundance: NA
j_gene: TRBJ1-5
d_gene: NA

CDR3aa: CASSLDMVTEAFF
CDR3nt: TGTGCCAGCAGCTTAGACATGGTCACTGAAGCTTTCTTT
v_gene: TRBV7-2
abundance: NA
j_gene: TRBJ1-1
d_gene: NA

CDR3aa: CASRTTGTANTEAFF
CDR3nt: TGTGCCAGTAGAACCACAGGGACAGCGAACACTGAAGCTTTCTTT
v_gene: TRBV19
abundance: few
j_gene: TRBJ1-1
d_gene: TRBD1

CDR3aa: CASSLAYNEQFF
CDR3nt: TGTGCCAGCAGCTTAGCGTACAATGAGCAGTTCTTC
v_gene: TRBV9
abundance: few
j_gene: TRBJ2-1
d_gene: NA

CDR3aa: CASSVSGLMAQGEQFF
CDR3nt: TGTGCCAGCAGCGTTTCGGGACTAATGGCCCAGGGTGAGCAGTTCTTC
v_gene: TRBV9
abundance: NA
j_gene: TRBJ2-1
d_gene: TRBD2

CDR3aa: CASSQTGLEGSEQYF
CDR3nt: TGCGCCAGCAGCCAAACGGGACTAGAAGGTTCGGAGCAGTACTTC
v_gene: TRBV4-3
abundance: few
j_gene: TRBJ2-7
d_gene: TRBD2

CDR3aa: CSVGQSTDTQYF
CDR3nt: TGCAGCGTTGGTCAGAGCACAGATACGCAGTATTTT
v_gene: TRBV29-1
abundance: NA
j_gene: TRBJ2-3
d_gene: NA

CDR3aa: CATSSRKRGSYTDTQYF
CDR3nt: TGTGCCACCAGCAGCCGCAAAAGGGGCTCCTACACAGATACGCAGTATTTT
v_gene: TRBV15
abundance: NA
j_gene: TRBJ2-3
d_gene: NA

CDR3aa: CASSRQGQNTEAFF
CDR3nt: TGTGCCAGCAGCCGACAGGGGCAGAACACTGAAGCTTTCTTT
v_gene: TRBV6-6
abundance: few
j_gene: TRBJ1-1
d_gene: TRBD1

CDR3aa: CASSSSSAGADTQYF
CDR3nt: TGTGCCAGCAGTTCATCTAGCGCCGGGGCAGATACGCAGTATTTT
v_gene: TRBV6-5
abundance: NA
j_gene: TRBJ2-3
d_gene: NA

CDR3aa: CASSLYPGQTGYTF
CDR3nt: TGTGCCAGCAGCTTGTATCCAGGGCAGACTGGCTACACCTTC
v_gene: TRBV5-5
abundance: NA
j_gene: TRBJ1-2
d_gene: NA

CDR3aa: CASHGQGTSNQPQHF
CDR3nt: TGTGCCAGCCACGGACAGGGTACGAGCAATCAGCCCCAGCATTTT
v_gene: TRBV6-6
abundance: few
j_gene: TRBJ1-5
d_gene: TRBD1

CDR3aa: CASSPRDRGPNGNTIYF
CDR3nt: TGTGCCAGCAGCCCTCGGGACAGGGGACCTAATGGAAACACCATATATTTT
v_gene: TRBV7-2
abundance: NA
j_gene: TRBJ1-3
d_gene: TRBD1

CDR3aa: CASTRDRTKAQHF
CDR3nt: TGTGCCAGCACTCGGGACAGGACAAAGGCCCAGCATTTT
v_gene: TRBV2
abundance: NA
j_gene: TRBJ1-5
d_gene: TRBD1

CDR3aa: CASSENRGSEQYF
CDR3nt: TGCGCCAGCAGCGAAAACAGGGGCAGCGAGCAGTACTTC
v_gene: TRBV5-1
abundance: NA
j_gene: TRBJ2-7
d_gene: TRBD1

CDR3aa: CASSTGNYEQYF
CDR3nt: TGTGCCAGCAGTACAGGGAACTACGAGCAGTACTTC
v_gene: TRBV6-6
abundance: few
j_gene: TRBJ2-7
d_gene: NA

CDR3aa: CASSSLTSGNTDTQYF
CDR3nt: TGTGCCAGCAGCTCACTGACTAGCGGGAACACAGATACGCAGTATTTT
v_gene: TRBV6-6
abundance: few
j_gene: TRBJ2-3
d_gene: TRBD2

CDR3aa: CASSPSPANVLTF
CDR3nt: TGCGCCAGCAGCCCCTCCCCGGCCAACGTCCTGACTTTC
v_gene: TRBV4-3
abundance: NA
j_gene: TRBJ2-6
d_gene: NA

CDR3aa: CASSFAENTEAFF
CDR3nt: TGTGCCAGCAGCTTCGCAGAGAACACTGAAGCTTTCTTT
v_gene: TRBV7-2
abundance: few
j_gene: TRBJ1-1
d_gene: NA

CDR3aa: CASSPGTGIYNEQFF
CDR3nt: TGTGCCAGTAGTCCCGGGACAGGGATATACAATGAGCAGTTCTTC
v_gene: TRBV19
abundance: NA
j_gene: TRBJ2-1
d_gene: TRBD1

CDR3aa: CASSPLAGADEKLFF
CDR3nt: TGTGCCAGCTCACCACTTGCGGGGGCTGATGAAAAACTGTTTTTT
v_gene: TRBV18
abundance: few
j_gene: TRBJ1-4
d_gene: NA

CDR3aa: CATGQGNGYTF
CDR3nt: TGTGCCACCGGACAGGGGAATGGCTACACCTTC
v_gene: TRBV15
abundance: few
j_gene: TRBJ1-2
d_gene: TRBD1

CDR3aa: CASIKDRANTGELFF
CDR3nt: TGTGCCAGCATCAAGGACAGGGCGAACACCGGGGAGCTGTTTTTT
v_gene: TRBV5-4
abundance: NA
j_gene: TRBJ2-2
d_gene: TRBD1

CDR3aa: CASSQDGQTRAYNEQFF
CDR3nt: TGCGCCAGCAGCCAAGACGGCCAGACTAGAGCCTACAATGAGCAGTTCTTC
v_gene: TRBV4-1
abundance: NA
j_gene: TRBJ2-1
d_gene: NA